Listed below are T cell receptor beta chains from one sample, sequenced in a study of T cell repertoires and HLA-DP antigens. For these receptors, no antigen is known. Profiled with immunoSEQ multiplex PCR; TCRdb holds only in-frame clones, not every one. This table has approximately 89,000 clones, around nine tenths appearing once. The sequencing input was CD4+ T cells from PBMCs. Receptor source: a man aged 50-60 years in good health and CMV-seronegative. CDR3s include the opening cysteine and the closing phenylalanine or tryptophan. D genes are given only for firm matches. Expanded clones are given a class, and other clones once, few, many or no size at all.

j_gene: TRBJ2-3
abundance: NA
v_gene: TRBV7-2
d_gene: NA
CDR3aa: CASSSLVTTDTQYF
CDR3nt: TGTGCCAGCAGCTCCCTAGTTACCACAGATACGCAGTATTTT

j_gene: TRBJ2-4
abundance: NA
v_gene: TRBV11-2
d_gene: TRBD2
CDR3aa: CAGYRSGGGAKNIQYF
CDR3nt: TGTGCCGGGTATAGGAGCGGGGGGGGAGCCAAAAACATTCAGTACTTC

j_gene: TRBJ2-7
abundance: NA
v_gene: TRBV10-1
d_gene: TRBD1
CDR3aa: CASSEGTVSYEQYF
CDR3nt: TGCGCCAGCAGTGAGGGGACAGTTTCCTACGAGCAGTACTTC

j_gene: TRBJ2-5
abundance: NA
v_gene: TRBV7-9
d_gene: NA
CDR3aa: CASSLEGRVGETQYF
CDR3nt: TGTGCCAGCAGCTTAGAGGGCAGGGTAGGAGAGACCCAGTACTTC

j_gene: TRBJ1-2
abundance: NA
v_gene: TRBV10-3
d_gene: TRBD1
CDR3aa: CAITPGGTGKDYGYTF
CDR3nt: TGTGCCATAACACCGGGAGGGACAGGGAAAGACTATGGCTACACCTTC

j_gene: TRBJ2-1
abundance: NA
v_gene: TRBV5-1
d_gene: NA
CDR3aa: CASSFYGYNEQFF
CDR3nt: TGCGCCAGCAGCTTCTATGGCTACAATGAGCAGTTCTTC

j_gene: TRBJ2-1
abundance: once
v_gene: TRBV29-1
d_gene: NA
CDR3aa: CSVERRAINNEQFF
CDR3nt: TGCAGCGTTGAACGGAGGGCGATTAACAATGAGCAGTTCTTC

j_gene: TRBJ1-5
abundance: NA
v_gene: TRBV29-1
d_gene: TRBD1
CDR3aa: CSVGLGQGSNQPQHF
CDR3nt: TGCAGCGTTGGGCTGGGACAGGGAAGCAATCAGCCCCAGCATTTT

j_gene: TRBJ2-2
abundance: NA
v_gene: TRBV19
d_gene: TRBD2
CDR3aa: CASSKLAGPNTGELFF
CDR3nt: TGTGCCAGTAGTAAACTAGCGGGACCAAACACCGGGGAGCTGTTTTTT

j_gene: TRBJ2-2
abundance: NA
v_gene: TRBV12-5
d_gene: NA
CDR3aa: CASGLVLLAGTSEKRNNTGELFF
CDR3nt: TGTGCTAGTGGTTTGGTACTTTTGGCAGGGACTTCAGAAAAAAGGAACAACACCGGGGAGCTGTTTTTT